A single sample gave rise to the 32 T cell receptor beta chains below, sequenced in a study of T cells of healthy individuals. One entry per CDR3 protein results from TCRdb running MiXCR on the 5' RACE reads. The sample includes 60,000 to 70,000 distinct CDR3 sequences, about 16% of them seen just once. These receptors were obtained from a human donor in good health.

This chain uses TRBV27 with TRBJ1-3; 7 nucleotides agree with TRBD1. V was clipped by 3 bases and J by 3 bases; unmatched bases: 2. The CDR3 totals 14 residues. CDR1 is MNHEY, CDR2 SMNVEV, per germline (reference sequence). CDR3 bases: TGTGCCAGCAGTTTGACAGGGCTTGGAAACACCATATATTTT. The encoded protein is CASSLTGLGNTIYF.

The chain links TRBV12-3 or TRBV12-4 to TRBJ2-5; D unclear. The CDR3 length is 14 residues. Trimming took off 1 base at V and 0 bases at J, with 6 bases between the two ends. CDR3 bases: TGTGCCAGCAGTTTAGGGAGTTACCAAGAGACCCAGTACTTC. It codes for CASSLGSYQETQYF.

There are many counts of this clonotype. V usage is TRBV29-1 and J usage is TRBJ2-2; D is ambiguous. CDR3 length equals 15 residues. The V end was cut by 5 bases, the J end by 4 bases, with 17 bases between. CDR1 and CDR2 from the germline V gene are SQVTM and ANQGSEA. DNA for the CDR3: TGCAGCGTTCACCCAGCAGGAGATACCACCGGGGAGCTGTTTTTT. Amino acids: CSVHPAGDTTGELFF.

V usage is TRBV4-3 and J usage is TRBJ2-1; TRBD2 aligns across 8 bases. Germline V gene sequence: CDR1 LGHNA, CDR2 YSLEER. The CDR3 runs 16 residues. Trimming cost V 2 bases and J 1 base; bases outside gene matches: 4. Here the CDR3 DNA reads TGCGCCAGCAGCCAAAGAGCGGGAGTTTCCTACAATGAGCAGTTCTTC. Translating it yields CASSQRAGVSYNEQFF.

This clonotype was found a few times. This rearrangement joins TRBV7-2 to TRBJ1-1; perhaps TRBD1 as D (6 bases). The CDR3 loop spans 18 amino acids. The V gene's germline CDR1 is SGHTA and CDR2 FQGNSA. The ends were cut back, 0 bases at V and 5 bases at J, with 22 bases in the middle. The CDR3 is CASSLAPRGGAGGTEAFF. In nucleotides, the CDR3 is TGTGCCAGCAGCTTAGCCCCCCGGGGGGGCGCCGGAGGGACTGAAGCTTTCTTT.

This clonotype was counted only a few times. The V and J genes are TRBV6-1 and TRBJ2-7, with D possibly matching TRBD2 (5 bases). V shed 2 bases and J shed 4 bases, with 15 bases lying between them. CDR1 is MNHNS, CDR2 SASEGT, per germline. This CDR3 is 15 amino acids long. CDR3 sequence reads: CASSENLGVVYEQYF. In DNA, the CDR3 is TGTGCCAGCAGTGAAAACCTCGGGGTCGTTTACGAGCAGTACTTC.

At least ten counts were recorded for this clonotype. This chain joins TRBV7-9 and TRBJ1-2; no clear D gene. Germline V lookup: CDR1 SEHNR, CDR2 FQNEAQ (reference sequence). V shed 2 bases and J shed 4 bases, with 11 bases lying between them. The CDR3 spans 14 residues. This CDR3 reads CASSLNGRSYGYTF. The DNA for the CDR3 is TGTGCCAGCAGCTTAAACGGCAGGAGCTATGGCTACACCTTC.

This clonotype showed up just a few times. The chain joins TRBV4-1 to TRBJ1-3; D not resolved. Germline-derived CDR1 and CDR2 are MGHRA and YSYEKL. The CDR3 extends over 13 amino acids. The ends were cut back, 0 bases at V and 5 bases at J, with 5 bases in the middle. CDR3 nucleotides: TGCGCCAGCAGCCAAGATCGCAGAAACACCATATATTTT. Its protein is CASSQDRRNTIYF.

A note on this clonotype: Germline and junction disagree at one end, which may indicate a read error. The CDR3 DNA reads as TGCGCCAGCAGCTTGCCTACAGGCCACGAGCAGCACTTC. Translation: CASSLPTGHEQHF. This rearrangement joins TRBV5-1 to TRBJ2-7, with a weak D call TRBD1 (5 bases). CDR1 and CDR2 from the germline V gene are SGHRS and YFSETQ. This CDR3 has 13 residues.

This clonotype turned up a few times. This sequence joins TRBV6-5 and TRBJ2-2; no firm D call. The germline CDR1 and CDR2 sequences are MNHEY and SVGAGI. V lost 2 bases to trimming and J lost 0 bases, with 4 bases between them. The CDR3 runs to 14 residues. The CDR3 is CASSYGPNTGELFF. The CDR3 DNA reads as TGTGCCAGCAGTTACGGGCCGAACACCGGGGAGCTGTTTTTT.

This clonotype came up many times. The chain joins TRBV29-1 to TRBJ1-2; D remains unclear. Trimming took 6 bases from V and 2 from J, leaving 13 bases between them. This CDR3 region has 13 residues. Per germline, CDR1 SQVTM and CDR2 ANQGSEA. CDR3 region: CSVATQRNYGYTF. In DNA form, the CDR3 reads TGCAGCGTGGCCACACAGAGAAACTATGGCTACACCTTC.

Many counts were recorded for this clonotype. This rearrangement joins TRBV6-1 to TRBJ2-3; D is unclear. V lost 6 bases and J 5 bases, leaving 12 bases between the germline ends. This CDR3 spans 13 amino acids. The germline V gene has CDR1 MNHNS and CDR2 SASEGT. The CDR3 spells CASRLLRKDTQYF. CDR3 coding DNA: TGTGCCAGCAGGTTACTGAGAAAAGATACGCAGTATTTT.

The sample holds a few counts of this clonotype. CDR3 region: CASSRTGGLVNTIYF. In nucleotides, the CDR3 is TGTGCCAGCAGCAGAACAGGGGGCTTGGTGAACACCATATATTTT. J is TRBJ1-3 and V is TRBV7-2; 9 positions agree with TRBD1. The CDR3 has 15 residues. After removal of 5 bases from V and 7 bases from J, the junction contained 9 bases not matched to a gene. Germline CDR1 and CDR2: SGHTA and FQGNSA.

A few counts support this clonotype. This chain links TRBV9 with TRBJ2-5; 7 nucleotides align to TRBD1. CDR1 and CDR2 (germline): SGDLS, YYNGEE. The CDR3 runs 14 residues. V trimming: 3 bases; J trimming: 2 bases; junction bases outside the gene matches: 4. The CDR3 sequence is CASSAGTAQETQYF. In DNA form, the CDR3 reads TGTGCCAGCAGCGCCGGGACAGCACAAGAGACCCAGTACTTC.

The chain recombines TRBV3-1 with TRBJ1-2; 7 positions agree with TRBD1. This CDR3 has 18 amino acids. Germline CDR1 is LGHDT and CDR2 is YNNKEL (reference sequence). J was trimmed by 0 bases and V by 1 base; bases with no gene match: 11. The chain's CDR3 is CASSQVDRREGANYGYTF. In DNA, the CDR3 is TGTGCCAGCAGCCAAGTGGACAGGAGAGAGGGAGCTAACTATGGCTACACCTTC.

The gene calls are TRBV6-2 or TRBV6-3 and TRBJ1-2; 9 bases agree with TRBD1. V gave up 5 bases and J gave up 2 bases; unmatched junction bases: 6. Germline CDR1 is MNHEY and CDR2 is SVGEGT. The CDR3 runs 15 residues. The chain's CDR3 is CASSRETGGNYGYTF. The DNA of the CDR3 is TGTGCCAGCAGTCGTGAGACAGGGGGAAACTATGGCTACACCTTC.

In its sample, this clonotype was seen many times. This chain joins TRBV20-1 and TRBJ1-2; D is perhaps TRBD1 (5 bases). CDR1 DFQATT and CDR2 SNEGSKA come from the germline V gene (reference sequence). The CDR3 length is 13 residues. Trimming stripped 6 bases from V and 4 bases from J, with 15 bases between. The CDR3 spells CSANQRGFYGYTF. CDR3 nucleotides: TGCAGTGCAAACCAGCGGGGGTTCTATGGCTACACCTTC.

This chain connects TRBV27 to TRBJ2-7, with 10 nucleotides matching TRBD2. Per germline, CDR1 MNHEY and CDR2 SMNVEV (reference sequence). This CDR3 is 15 amino acids long. After removal of 8 bases from V and 7 bases from J, the junction contained 14 bases not matched to a gene. The CDR3 bases are TGTGCCAGCTCCCAGCGAGCGGGAGGGCCACGTGAGCAGTACTTC. Its translation: CASSQRAGGPREQYF.

At least ten counts were recorded for this clonotype. This chain connects TRBV27 to TRBJ1-1; D is possibly TRBD1 (5 bases). Germline assignment: CDR1 MNHEY and CDR2 SMNVEV (reference sequence). This CDR3 is 16 amino acids long. V shed 0 bases and J shed 5 bases, with 16 bases lying between them. This chain's CDR3 is CASSLSQSWGVTEAFF. Written as DNA, the CDR3 is TGTGCCAGCAGTTTATCTCAGTCTTGGGGGGTAACTGAAGCTTTCTTT.

This clonotype appeared many times. CDR3 protein: CASSFGIETQYF. CDR3 nucleotides: TGTGCCAGCAGCTTCGGGATAGAGACCCAGTACTTC. The chain has TRBV11-2 and TRBJ2-5, with a tentative D call TRBD2 (5 bases). CDR1 is SGHAT and CDR2 is FQNNGV in the germline V gene. The CDR3 is 12 amino acids. The V end lost 3 bases, the J end lost 4 bases, and 6 bases lay between the germline ends.

This clonotype occurred a few times. J is TRBJ2-1 and V is TRBV11-3, with TRBD1 identical over 8 bases. This CDR3 comprises 16 residues. Per germline, CDR1 SGHNT and CDR2 YENEEA. V was pared by 5 bases and J by 0 bases, with 6 bases of the junction left unmatched. The chain's CDR3 is CASSTHRGSSYNEQFF. In DNA form, the CDR3 reads TGTGCCAGCAGCACACACAGGGGGAGCTCCTACAATGAGCAGTTCTTC.

In its sample, this clonotype was seen many times. The rearrangement uses TRBV15 and TRBJ2-7; D call uncertain. V lost 4 bases, J lost 0 bases, and 19 bases lay in between. Germline CDR1 and CDR2: LNHNV and YYDKDF (reference sequence). The CDR3 is made up of 17 amino acids. CDR3 in DNA: TGTGCCACCAGCACCACTCACCGGTCAGGTAGCTCCTACGAGCAGTACTTC. It translates to CATSTTHRSGSSYEQYF.

This clonotype appeared many times. The rearrangement joins TRBV7-9 to TRBJ2-7, with TRBD2 as a possible D gene (6 bases). The CDR3 totals 15 residues. CDR1 is SEHNR and CDR2 is FQNEAQ in the germline V gene (reference sequence). The V end was cut by 2 bases, the J end by 3 bases, with 14 bases between. The CDR3 coding sequence is TGTGCCAGCAGCTTAACCGGAGGGCCGAACTACGAGCAGTACTTC. Translating gives CASSLTGGPNYEQYF.

Ten or more counts support this clonotype. This chain connects TRBV4-1 to TRBJ2-2, with 15 bases matching TRBD2. CDR3 size: 18 residues. CDR1 is MGHRA, CDR2 YSYEKL, per germline. V trimming: 7 bases; J trimming: 0 bases; junction bases outside the gene matches: 6. The CDR3 loop is CASTKGLAGGANTGELFF. The DNA of the CDR3 is TGCGCCAGCACTAAGGGACTAGCGGGGGGCGCGAACACCGGGGAGCTGTTTTTT.

This clonotype was detected ten times or more. The gene calls are TRBV27 and TRBJ2-3; 9 bases line up with TRBD2. The CDR3 consists of 15 residues. V shed 3 bases and J 5 bases; nucleotides not matched to a gene: 6. Looked up from germline, CDR1 is MNHEY and CDR2 is SMNVEV (reference sequence). The CDR3 region is CASSFKRGARDTQYF. CDR3 sequence (DNA): TGTGCCAGCAGTTTCAAGCGGGGGGCCCGAGATACGCAGTATTTT.

The table lists this clonotype with many counts. This chain joins TRBV20-1 and TRBJ1-6; D not certain. V dropped 3 bases and J dropped 6 bases, with 12 bases sitting between them. This CDR3 has 14 residues. Germline V gene sequence: CDR1 DFQATT, CDR2 SNEGSKA (reference sequence). CDR3 nucleotides: TGCAGTGCTAGTTCGGCGGCGCCTAATTCACCCCTCCACTTT. It translates to CSASSAAPNSPLHF.

By share, this clonotype ranks as medium-sized. This sequence joins TRBV6-4 and TRBJ2-2; D is possibly TRBD1 (6 bases). Germline V gene sequence: CDR1 MRHNA, CDR2 SNTAGT. Trimming removed 5 bases from V and 4 bases from J, with 11 bases in between. The CDR3 has 14 residues. CDR3 sequence (DNA): TGTGCCAGCAGTTTAGGGACATCCACCGGGGAGCTGTTTTTT. It is translated as CASSLGTSTGELFF.

The chain couples TRBV5-1 to TRBJ2-3; no definite D call. Deletions cut 4 bases from V and 3 bases from J, with 12 bases between. The CDR3 runs to 14 residues. CDR1 is SGHRS, CDR2 YFSETQ, per germline. Here the CDR3 DNA reads TGCGCCAGCAGCACCAAGACCCGGACAGATACGCAGTATTTT. It specifies CASSTKTRTDTQYF.

This clonotype was recorded once. The gene calls are TRBV13 and TRBJ1-5; the D gene is possibly TRBD1 (6 bases). V was pared by 5 bases and J by 5 bases, with 16 bases between. The CDR3 runs 15 residues. CDR1 PRHDT and CDR2 FYEKMQ come from the germline V gene (reference sequence). The CDR3 DNA is TGTGCCAGCAGCCTGTCGGACAGAGACTATCAGCCCCAGCATTTT. This sequence encodes CASSLSDRDYQPQHF.

This clonotype has just a few counts. V is TRBV25-1 and J is TRBJ2-2, with 7 positions matching TRBD2. The CDR3 is 14 amino acids. Germline lookup yields CDR1 MGHDK and CDR2 SYGVNS. Unmatched junction bases numbered 8, after V lost 7 bases and J lost 6 bases. For the CDR3, the DNA is TGTGCCAGCACTTTATTCGGGGGGTCCGGGGAGCTGTTTTTT. Its protein product is CASTLFGGSGELFF.

This clonotype was seen many times. The chain recombines TRBV9 with TRBJ1-2, with a possible D match to TRBD1 (5 bases). The germline CDR1 and CDR2 sequences are SGDLS and YYNGEE. There are 16 residues in the CDR3. The V end lost 5 bases, the J end lost 6 bases, and 23 bases lay between the germline ends. CDR3 sequence: CASRGLSREVMDGYTF. The CDR3 DNA reads TGTGCCAGCAGAGGTTTAAGCAGGGAGGTTATGGATGGCTACACCTTC.

The chain links TRBV12-3 or TRBV12-4 to TRBJ2-7; the D is unclear. V dropped 0 bases and J dropped 0 bases, with 9 bases sitting between them. The CDR3 totals 15 residues. In nucleotides, the CDR3 is TGTGCCAGCAGTTTAGCGGGCGGACCCTCCTACGAGCAGTACTTC. Translation gives CASSLAGGPSYEQYF.